The 25 T cell receptor beta chains below were found in one sample sequenced in a study of blood T cell repertoires in COVID-19. Assay used: immunoSEQ multiplex PCR; TCRdb lists only in-frame clones, some missing. The table includes about 130,000 clones, roughly four fifths detected once. The sequenced sample consisted of peripheral blood. These receptors all come from an older woman with acute or convalescent COVID-19.

The rearrangement joins TRBV21-1 to TRBJ2-3; no check of the table's D call, TRBD1, against the DNA was made. TRBV21-1 is termed a pseudogene. CDR3 size: 14 residues. CDR3 coding DNA: TGTGCCAGCAGGATGGACAGAGGGGCAGATACGCAGTATTTT. It codes for CASRMDRGADTQYF.

This chain links TRBV7-8 with TRBJ1-2; weak D call: TRBD1 (6 bases). V shed 3 bases and J shed 4 bases, with 18 bases lying between them. The CDR3 is 16 amino acids. From germline, CDR1 is SGHVS and CDR2 FQNEAQ. The CDR3 reads CASSLRTTGTAYGYTF. CDR3 sequence (DNA): TGTGCCAGCAGCTTGCGTACTACAGGGACGGCCTATGGCTACACCTTC.

The rearrangement uses TRBV13 and TRBJ1-2, with D tentatively TRBD1 (6 bases). The CDR3 loop spans 14 amino acids. Deletions cut 2 bases from V and 4 bases from J, with 11 bases between. Germline lookup yields CDR1 PRHDT and CDR2 FYEKMQ (reference sequence). The chain's CDR3 is CASSLLEGGYGYTF. In DNA, the CDR3 is TGTGCCAGCAGCTTACTGGAAGGGGGCTATGGCTACACCTTC.

This chain joins TRBV18 and TRBJ1-2, with 8 positions matching TRBD1. The CDR3 covers 15 residues. V trimming: 6 bases; J trimming: 2 bases; junction bases outside the gene matches: 8. Looked up from germline, CDR1 is KGHSH and CDR2 is LQKENI. CDR3: CASSLGQATNYGYTF. The CDR3 DNA reads TGTGCCAGCTCCTTGGGACAGGCGACCAACTATGGCTACACCTTC.

The chain has TRBV27 and TRBJ2-2; no firm D call. This CDR3 is 14 amino acids long. V shed 2 bases and J shed 8 bases, with 12 bases lying between them. CDR1 is MNHEY and CDR2 is SMNVEV in the germline V gene (reference sequence). CDR3 in DNA: TGTGCCAGCAGTTTAAGGTCCGGGTTGGGGGAGCTGTTTTTT. Translation gives CASSLRSGLGELFF.

This clone appeared once. In the same sample, other DNA sequences code for this CDR3. This sequence joins TRBV12-3 or TRBV12-4 and TRBJ1-1, with D uncertain. The CDR3 contains 12 residues. Trimming left V 3 bases short and J 4 bases short, with 6 bases between. The CDR3 nucleotides are TGTGCCAGCAGTTTTCGGGGCACTGAAGCTTTCTTT. The encoded protein is CASSFRGTEAFF.

CDR3 in amino acids: CAWRRWRGVFNEQFF. CDR3 DNA sequence: TGTGCCTGGAGGCGATGGCGCGGGGTTTTCAATGAGCAGTTCTTC. The chain links TRBV30 to TRBJ2-1; TRBD2 might be the D (6 bases). Trimming cost V 3 bases and J 6 bases, with 18 bases left between them. Germline lookup yields CDR1 GTSNPN and CDR2 SVGIG (reference sequence). There are 15 residues in the CDR3.

The chain uses TRBV7-9 and TRBJ2-2; no reliable D call. Looked up from germline, CDR1 is SEHNR and CDR2 is FQNEAQ (reference sequence). Between the trimmed V and J ends, which lost 2 bases and 7 bases, there was a span of 17 bases. The CDR3 has 16 residues. The CDR3 DNA sequence: TGTGCCAGCAGCTTACGGTCAGTGGCGGCCGGCGGGGAGCTGTTTTTT. Its translation: CASSLRSVAAGGELFF.

This clone came up once. V and J are TRBV4-1 and TRBJ2-1, with 8 nucleotides matching TRBD2. CDR1 is MGHRA, CDR2 YSYEKL, per germline. The CDR3 consists of 17 residues. The junction had 11 bases not matched to a gene; V was cut back by 1 base and J by 6 bases. The CDR3 nucleotides are TGCGCCAGCAGCCAAGGACAAGGACTAGCAAAGGGCAATGAGCAGTTCTTC. Amino acid sequence: CASSQGQGLAKGNEQFF.

The V gene is TRBV7-9, the J gene TRBJ1-1, with 7 bases lining up with TRBD1. After removal of 5 bases from V and 0 bases from J, the junction contained 6 bases not matched to a gene. The germline CDR1 and CDR2 sequences are SEHNR and FQNEAQ (reference sequence). The CDR3 spans 15 residues. CDR3 coding DNA: TGTGCCAGCAGCCCGGGCGGGACAGTGAACACTGAAGCTTTCTTT. Its translation: CASSPGGTVNTEAFF. Full variable domain (missing parts from reference TRBV7-9 and TRBJ1-1): DTGVSQNPRHKITKRGQNVTFRCDPISEHNRLYWYRQTLGQGPEFLTYFQNEAQLEKSRLLSDRFSAERPKGSFSTLEIQRTEQGDSAMYLCASSPGGTVNTEAFFGQGTRLTVV.

The V call is TRBV10-1, the J call TRBJ2-5, with D tentatively TRBD1 (6 bases). CDR1 and CDR2 (germline): WNHNN, SYGVQD (reference sequence). The length of the CDR3 is 17 residues. V was shortened by 0 bases and J by 7 bases, with 21 bases between the two germline ends. The CDR3: CASSESDKPARGGTQYF. The CDR3 coding sequence is TGCGCCAGCAGTGAGTCGGATAAACCAGCTCGAGGGGGGACCCAGTACTTC.

The chain has TRBV6-1 and TRBJ2-3, with D possibly matching TRBD2 (6 bases). This CDR3 has 15 residues. Deletions cut 5 bases from V and 0 bases from J, with 12 bases between. Germline CDR1 and CDR2: MNHNS and SASEGT. The CDR3: CASSLIAASTDTQYF. DNA of the CDR3: TGTGCCAGCAGTTTAATAGCGGCTAGCACAGATACGCAGTATTTT.

This clone was observed a handful of times. V is TRBV10-3 and J is TRBJ1-6; 9 bases are shared with TRBD1. Germline values: CDR1 ENHRY, CDR2 SYGVKD. The trim removed 11 bases at V and 7 bases at J, leaving 9 bases unmatched. The CDR3 has 14 amino acids. The DNA of the CDR3 is TGTGCCGCCGCCCCCGGGACAGGGAATTCACCCCTCCACTTT. It yields the protein CAAAPGTGNSPLHF.

The rearrangement uses TRBV4-1 and TRBJ2-7; 8 positions agree with TRBD1. Looked up from germline, CDR1 is MGHRA and CDR2 is YSYEKL. The CDR3 contains 15 residues. After removal of 1 base from V and 5 bases from J, the junction contained 7 bases not matched to a gene. The CDR3 is CASSQADRAADEQYF. For the CDR3, the DNA is TGCGCCAGCAGCCAAGCGGACAGGGCGGCGGACGAGCAGTACTTC.

This clone has a single count. J is TRBJ1-2 and V is TRBV19; the D is unclear. Germline lookup yields CDR1 LNHDA and CDR2 SQIVND (reference sequence). Trimming took off 6 bases at V and 8 bases at J, with 10 bases between the two ends. The CDR3 is 11 amino acids. The CDR3 here is CASSQYSGYTF. The CDR3 DNA sequence: TGTGCCAGTAGCCAATATAGCGGCTACACCTTC.

The V and J genes are TRBV4-1 and TRBJ1-1, with D possibly being TRBD1 (5 bases). Germline V lookup: CDR1 MGHRA, CDR2 YSYEKL. Between the trimmed V and J ends, which lost 2 bases and 0 bases, there was a span of 10 bases. The CDR3 runs 15 residues. CDR3 protein: CASSQRQLLNTEAFF. CDR3 DNA sequence: TGCGCCAGCAGCCAAAGACAGCTACTGAACACTGAAGCTTTCTTT.

The chain has TRBV6-6 and TRBJ1-1, with D tentatively TRBD1 (5 bases). Looked up from germline, CDR1 is MNHNY and CDR2 is SVGAGI (reference sequence). Trimming took 0 bases from V and 4 from J, leaving 12 bases between them. CDR3 length: 15 residues. The CDR3 spells CASSYSGGRSTEAFF. Written as DNA, the CDR3 is TGTGCCAGCAGTTACTCCGGGGGGAGGAGCACTGAAGCTTTCTTT.

V gene TRBV24-1 combines with J gene TRBJ1-4, with D perhaps matching TRBD1 (6 bases). Trimming removed 6 bases from V and 3 bases from J, with 10 bases in between. Per germline, CDR1 KGHDR and CDR2 SFDVKD. The CDR3 covers 14 residues. This CDR3 reads CATSSDSSNEKLFF. The CDR3 DNA sequence: TGTGCCACCAGTTCGGACAGCTCTAATGAAAAACTGTTTTTT.

The chain uses TRBV12-3 or TRBV12-4 and TRBJ1-2; D may be TRBD1 (6 bases). The CDR3 length is 13 residues. Trimming took off 3 bases at V and 8 bases at J, with 13 bases between the two ends. The CDR3 nucleotides are TGTGCCAGCAGTTTCTTGGGGGCAGGAGGCTACACCTTC. Encoded protein: CASSFLGAGGYTF.

This chain joins TRBV11-2 and TRBJ2-5; 12 nucleotides agree with TRBD1. V shed 1 base, J shed 3 bases, and the junction held 3 bases outside the gene matches. In germline, CDR1 is SGHAT, CDR2 FQNNGV. This CDR3 has 16 residues. CDR3 nucleotides: TGTGCCAGCAGCTTAGGGGGGACAGGGGGCAAAGAGACCCAGTACTTC. It is translated as CASSLGGTGGKETQYF.

Note on this clone: At one of its ends the junction is not consistent with the germline gene, which may arise from a read error. CDR3 sequence reads: CASREGTTGSYGYTF. DNA for the CDR3: TGTGCCAGCAGAGAAGGGACCACGGGGAGCTATGGCTACACCTTC. The chain has TRBV6-1 and TRBJ1-2; a possible D gene is TRBD1 (5 bases). There are 15 residues in the CDR3. Germline loops: CDR1 MNHNS, CDR2 SASEGT.

The rearrangement uses TRBV20-1 and TRBJ2-5; 7 bases match TRBD2. Per germline, CDR1 DFQATT and CDR2 SNEGSKA (reference sequence). The length of the CDR3 is 15 residues. The J segment lost 7 bases and the V segment lost 3 bases, leaving 14 bases of the junction unmatched. CDR3 nucleotides: TGCAGTGCTAGTACGGCCGGGACTAAGGAAGGGACCCAGTACTTC. This gives the protein CSASTAGTKEGTQYF.

This chain connects TRBV11-1 to TRBJ2-3; D is unresolved. Germline V gene data show CDR1 as SGHAT and CDR2 as FQDESV (reference sequence). The CDR3 spans 13 residues. V shed 1 base and J shed 4 bases, with 6 bases lying between them. CDR3 sequence reads: CASSLGYSDTQYF. The CDR3 DNA follows: TGTGCCAGCAGCTTAGGCTACTCAGATACGCAGTATTTT. Filled out from reference TRBV11-1 and TRBJ2-3, the complete variable domain reads EAEVAQSPRYKITEKSQAVAFWCDPISGHATLYWYRQILGQGPELLVQFQDESVVDDSQLPKDRFSAERLKGVDSTLKIQPAELGDSAMYLCASSLGYSDTQYFGPGTRLTVL.

The chain couples TRBV20-1 to TRBJ2-7; weak D call: TRBD1 (5 bases). CDR3 length equals 11 residues. Germline CDR1 and CDR2: DFQATT and SNEGSKA (reference sequence). Trimming cost V 0 bases and J 9 bases, with 9 bases left between them. In DNA form, the CDR3 reads TGCAGTGCTAGAGACAGGGATGTGCAGTACGTC. Protein sequence: CSARDRDVQYV.

The chain joins TRBV5-1 to TRBJ2-3; 8 bases agree with TRBD2. Looked up from germline, CDR1 is SGHRS and CDR2 is YFSETQ. The V and J ends lost 1 base and 2 bases, in that order; junction bases with no gene match: 3. CDR3 size: 15 residues. The CDR3 sequence: CASSLSGGNTDTQYF. The CDR3 coding sequence is TGCGCCAGCAGCTTGTCGGGGGGGAACACAGATACGCAGTATTTT.